The source of this T cell receptor beta chain is a study of blood T cell repertoires in COVID-19. Study-level information: The United States, Italy and Spain provided the acute and convalescent COVID-19 samples. Sources were T cells, B-cell-depleted T cells, or PBMCs; the material itself was cDNA or gDNA.

Seattle patients were enrolled during active infection and followed longitudinally. Methods used by the authors: Estimation of nucleated cell counts was performed using reference gene primer amplification. Libraries were prepared by immunoSEQ multiplex PCR; TCRdb keeps only in-frame clonotypes and omits some of them. The DNA gave D and trimming, while V, J and clone size come from that table. In the table there are over 85,000 clones, around 90% of which are singletons. The CDR3 spans 16 residues. Trimming removed 0 bases from V and 2 bases from J; junction bases left unmatched: 4. In germline, CDR1 is SEHNR, CDR2 FQNEAQ (reference sequence).

The sequenced material came from peripheral blood. V usage is TRBV7-9 and J usage is TRBJ2-5; 9 nucleotides align to TRBD2. The sequence derives from a woman in her 50s with COVID-19, enrolled during active disease. CDR3 region: CASSLAGTSRQETQYF. CDR3 sequence (DNA): TGTGCCAGCAGCTTAGCGGGGACTAGCAGACAAGAGACCCAGTACTTC.